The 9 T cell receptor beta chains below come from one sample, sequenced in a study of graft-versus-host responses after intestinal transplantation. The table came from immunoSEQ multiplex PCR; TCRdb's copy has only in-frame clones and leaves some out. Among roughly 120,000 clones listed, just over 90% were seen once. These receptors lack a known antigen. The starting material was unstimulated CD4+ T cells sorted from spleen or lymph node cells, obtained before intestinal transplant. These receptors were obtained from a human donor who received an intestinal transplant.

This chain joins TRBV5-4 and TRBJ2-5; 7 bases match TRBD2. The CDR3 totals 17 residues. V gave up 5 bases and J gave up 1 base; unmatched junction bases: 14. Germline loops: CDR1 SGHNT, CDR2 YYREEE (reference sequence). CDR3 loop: CASSRSSGRRRQETQYF. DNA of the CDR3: TGTGCCAGCAGTCGTTCTTCCGGGAGGCGCCGCCAAGAGACCCAGTACTTC. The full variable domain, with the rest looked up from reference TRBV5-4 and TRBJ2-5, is ETGVTQSPTHLIKTRGQQVTLRCSSQSGHNTVSWYQQALGQGPQFIFQYYREEENGRGNFPPRFSGLQFPNYSSELNVNALELDDSALYLCASSRSSGRRRQETQYFGPGTRLLVL.

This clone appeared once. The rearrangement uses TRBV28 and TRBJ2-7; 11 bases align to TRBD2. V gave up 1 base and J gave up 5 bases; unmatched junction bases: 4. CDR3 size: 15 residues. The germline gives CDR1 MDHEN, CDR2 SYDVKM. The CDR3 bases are TGTGCCAGCAGTTTATCTACTAGCGGGAGTGACGAGCAGTACTTC. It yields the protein CASSLSTSGSDEQYF.

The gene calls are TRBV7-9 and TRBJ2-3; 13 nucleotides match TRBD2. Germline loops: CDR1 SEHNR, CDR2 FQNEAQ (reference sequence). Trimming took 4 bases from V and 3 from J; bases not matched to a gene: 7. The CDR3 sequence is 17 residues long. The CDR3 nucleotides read TGTGCCAGCAGCTCGCCCGGGACTAGCGGGATGACAGATACGCAGTATTTT. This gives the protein CASSSPGTSGMTDTQYF.

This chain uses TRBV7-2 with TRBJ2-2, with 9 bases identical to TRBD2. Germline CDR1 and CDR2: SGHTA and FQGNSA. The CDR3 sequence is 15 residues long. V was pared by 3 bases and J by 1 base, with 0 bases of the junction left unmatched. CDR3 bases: TGTGCCAGCAGCTTGCGGGGGGGGAACACCGGGGAGCTGTTTTTT. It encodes CASSLRGGNTGELFF.

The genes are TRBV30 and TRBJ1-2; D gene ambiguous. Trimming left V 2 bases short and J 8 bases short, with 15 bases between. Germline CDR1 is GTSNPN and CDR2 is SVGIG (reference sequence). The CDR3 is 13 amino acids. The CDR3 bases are TGTGCCTGGAGTATTGCGCATTCAGGCGGCTACACCTTC. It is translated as CAWSIAHSGGYTF.

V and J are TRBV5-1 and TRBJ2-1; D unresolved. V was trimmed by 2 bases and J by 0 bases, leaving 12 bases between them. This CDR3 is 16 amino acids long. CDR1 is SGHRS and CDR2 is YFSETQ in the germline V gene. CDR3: CASSFPRVSSYNEQFF. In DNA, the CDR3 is TGCGCCAGCAGCTTCCCCCGGGTGAGCTCCTACAATGAGCAGTTCTTC.

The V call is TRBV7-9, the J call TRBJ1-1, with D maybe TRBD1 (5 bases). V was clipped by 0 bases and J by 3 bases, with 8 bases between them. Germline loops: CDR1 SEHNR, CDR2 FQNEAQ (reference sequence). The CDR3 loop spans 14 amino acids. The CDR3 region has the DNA TGTGCCAGCAGCTTAGCAGGGGTGGACACTGAAGCTTTCTTT. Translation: CASSLAGVDTEAFF.

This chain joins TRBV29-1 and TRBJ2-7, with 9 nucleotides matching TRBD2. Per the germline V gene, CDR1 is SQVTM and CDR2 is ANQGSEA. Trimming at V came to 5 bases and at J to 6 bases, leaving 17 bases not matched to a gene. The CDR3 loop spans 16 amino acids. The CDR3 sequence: CSVRFGSGSFGGEQYF. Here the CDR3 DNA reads TGCAGCGTTAGGTTCGGTAGCGGGAGCTTCGGGGGCGAGCAGTACTTC.

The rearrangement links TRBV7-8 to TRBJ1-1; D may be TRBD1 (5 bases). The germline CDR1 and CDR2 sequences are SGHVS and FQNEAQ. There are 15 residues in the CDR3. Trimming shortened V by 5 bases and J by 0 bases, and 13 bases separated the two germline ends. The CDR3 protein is CASSPREGMNTEAFF. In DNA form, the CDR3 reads TGTGCCAGCAGCCCCAGGGAGGGCATGAACACTGAAGCTTTCTTT.